This TCR beta chain comes out of a study of blood T cells in healthy people across ages. Study findings and constraints: Significant beta diversity loss was already apparent by age approximately 40, declining roughly linearly. Naive T cell percentage by flow cytometry tracked strongly with beta diversity.

V gave up 6 bases and J gave up 4 bases; unmatched junction bases: 6. This CDR3 has 14 amino acids. The V gene's germline CDR1 is MNHEY and CDR2 SVGEGT. Together with a sample-barcoded 5' primer, a J-beta primer mix was included in a second PCR lasting roughly 6 to 12 cycles. Every sample produced at least 2.5 million CDR3-containing paired-end reads. TCRdb reprocessed the 5' RACE reads with MiXCR, giving one entry per CDR3 protein. The sample shows around 1,100,000 distinct CDR3 sequences, about two fifths of them seen only once. Extracted total RNA amounted to at least 5 micrograms for each sample. Regarding this clonotype: Its specificity is not known.

The chain is built from TRBV6-2 or TRBV6-3 and TRBJ1-5, with 7 bases that match TRBD1. What was sequenced was blood. The sequence was obtained from a man between 18 and 35 years old in good health. CDR3 nucleotide sequence: TGTGCCAGCAGGAAAGGGACAGAAAATCAGCCCCAGCATTTT. Translating gives CASRKGTENQPQHF.